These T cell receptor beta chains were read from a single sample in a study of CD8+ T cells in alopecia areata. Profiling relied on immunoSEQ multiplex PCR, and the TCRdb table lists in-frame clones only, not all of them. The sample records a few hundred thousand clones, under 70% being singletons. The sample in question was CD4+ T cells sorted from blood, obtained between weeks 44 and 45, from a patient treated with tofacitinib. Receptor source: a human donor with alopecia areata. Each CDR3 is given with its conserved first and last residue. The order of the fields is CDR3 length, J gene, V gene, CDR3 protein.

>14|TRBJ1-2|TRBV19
CASTYTGAIYGYTF
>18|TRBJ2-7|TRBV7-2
CASSLESGGGRRGYEQYF
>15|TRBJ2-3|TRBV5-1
CASSTPSGGTDTQYF
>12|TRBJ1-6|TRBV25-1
CASREINSPLHF
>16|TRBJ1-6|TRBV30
CAWSVGMGQGNSPLHF
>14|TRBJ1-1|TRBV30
CAWSTPGANTEAFF
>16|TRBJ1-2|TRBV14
CASSRLGEGSRYGYTF
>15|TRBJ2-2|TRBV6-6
CASSATSGGTGELFF
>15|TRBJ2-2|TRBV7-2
CASSFGRANTGELFF
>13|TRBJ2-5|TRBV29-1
CSVGLRAQETQYF
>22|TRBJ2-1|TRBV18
CASSVGDAGLAGGKSSYNEQFF
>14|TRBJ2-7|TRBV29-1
CSVLTSGGIYEQYF
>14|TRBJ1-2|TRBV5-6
CASSPQQGNYGYTF
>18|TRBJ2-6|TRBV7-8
CASSLESSQGVFANVLTF
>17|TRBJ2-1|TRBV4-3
CASSQDASGLTPGEQFF
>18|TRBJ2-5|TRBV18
CASSPWDRTPSPQETQYF
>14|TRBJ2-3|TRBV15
CATSNGLNTDTQYF
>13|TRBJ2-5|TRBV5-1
CASSSQGQETQYF
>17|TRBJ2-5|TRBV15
CATSRPGAGALQETQYF
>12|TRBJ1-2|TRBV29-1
CSVEDPGGGYTF
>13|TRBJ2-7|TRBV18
CASNTGTGNEQYF
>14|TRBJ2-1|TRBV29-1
CSVGRPTNYNEQFF
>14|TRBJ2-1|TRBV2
CASRKGSSYNEQFF
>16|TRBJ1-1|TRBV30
CAWSDLFGILNTEAFF
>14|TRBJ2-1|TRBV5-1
CASGNGSSYNEQFF
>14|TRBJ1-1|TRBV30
CAWSGLTKNTEAFF
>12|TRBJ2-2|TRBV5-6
CASSSHTGELFF
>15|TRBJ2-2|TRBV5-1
CASSLFASETGELFF
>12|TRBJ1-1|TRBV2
CASTWENTEAFF
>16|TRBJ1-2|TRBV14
CASSQAGQGGDYGYTF
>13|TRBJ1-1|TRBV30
CAWSGGVDTEAFF
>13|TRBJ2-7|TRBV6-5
CASRRGLPYEQYF
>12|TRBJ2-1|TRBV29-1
CSVESSYNEQFF
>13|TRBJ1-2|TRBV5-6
CASSPGVRNGYTF
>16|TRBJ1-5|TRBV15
CATSRVEGARNQPQHF
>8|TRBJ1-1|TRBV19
CILRQAFF
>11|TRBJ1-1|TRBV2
CASSVETEAFF
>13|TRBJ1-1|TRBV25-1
CASSGTGRTEAFF
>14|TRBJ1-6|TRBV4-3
CASSQDGIRSPLHF
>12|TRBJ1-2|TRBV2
CASSEQVYGYTF
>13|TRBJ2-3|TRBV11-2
CASSLGATDTQYF
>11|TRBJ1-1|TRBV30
CAWISGGGAFF
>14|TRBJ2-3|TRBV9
CASSESRFGDTQYF
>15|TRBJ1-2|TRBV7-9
CASSLGGTAVDGYTF
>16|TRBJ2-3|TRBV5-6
CASSLAGVRYTDTQYF
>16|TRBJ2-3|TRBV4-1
CASSQSSGGPTDTQYF
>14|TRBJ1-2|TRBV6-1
CASSESRLSYGYTF
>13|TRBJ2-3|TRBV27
CASSLTFRDTQYF